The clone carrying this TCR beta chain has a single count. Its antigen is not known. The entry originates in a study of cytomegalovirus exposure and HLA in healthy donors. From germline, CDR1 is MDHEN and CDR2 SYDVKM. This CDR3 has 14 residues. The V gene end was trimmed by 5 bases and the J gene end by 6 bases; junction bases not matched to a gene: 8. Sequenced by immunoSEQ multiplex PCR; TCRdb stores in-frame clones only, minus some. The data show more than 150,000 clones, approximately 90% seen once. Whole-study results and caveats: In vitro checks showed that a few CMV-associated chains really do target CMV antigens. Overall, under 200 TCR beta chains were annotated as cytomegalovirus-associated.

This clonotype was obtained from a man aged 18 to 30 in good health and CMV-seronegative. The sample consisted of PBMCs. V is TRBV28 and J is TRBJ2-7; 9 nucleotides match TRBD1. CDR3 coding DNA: TGTGCCAGCAGTACTTTCCGGGACAGGGCCGAGCAGTACGTC. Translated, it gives CASSTFRDRAEQYV.